This record looks at one TCR beta chain sequence and its context. What it recognizes is unknown. The data were taken from a study of CD8+CD57+ T cells in acquired aplastic anemia. The overall study: Healthy donors gave about 10 million reads on average for CD4+ cells.

Study-wide points: The number of CD8+ CDR3 sequences shared by patients and controls was about 27.

The CDR3 loop spans 16 amino acids. CDR1 is SGHVS, CDR2 FQNEAQ, per germline. Trimming took 3 bases from V and 10 from J; bases not matched to a gene: 9. Genomic DNA templated the TCR beta VDJ and CDR3 profiling. TCRdb reprocessed the reads with MiXCR, giving one entry per CDR3 protein. The sample lists about 180,000 distinct CDR3 sequences; under 55% were seen once. Sample: sorted CD4+, CD8+, or CD8+CD57+ T cells (not recorded which) from PBMCs. The chain carries TRBV7-8 and TRBJ1-6; 10 nucleotides align to TRBD1. The receptor was isolated from a human donor in good health. This CDR3 reads CASSFRDRGVGSPLHF. The CDR3 bases are TGTGCCAGCAGCTTCCGGGACAGGGGAGTGGGATCACCCCTCCACTTT. The whole variable domain, filled in from reference TRBV7-8 and TRBJ1-6, reads GAGVSQSPRYKVAKRGQDVALRCDPISGHVSLFWYQQALGQGPEFLTYFQNEAQLDKSGLPSDRFFAERPEGSVSTLKIQRTQQEDSAVYLCASSFRDRGVGSPLHFGNGTRLTVT.